These T cell receptor beta chains were read from a single sample in a study of shared clonotypes between healthy human individuals. The method was immunoSEQ multiplex PCR; TCRdb's version includes in-frame clones alone and lacks a portion of them. The data hold 2 million to 2.5 million clones, with 90% to 96% observed a single time. Specimen: naive CD4+ T cells sorted from blood. All receptors come from a man between 18 and 29 years old in good health. The CDR3 runs from the conserved cysteine through the conserved F or W. Each record gives: clone size, V gene, J gene, D gene, CDR3 DNA, CDR3 protein. A D gene is named only where the DNA matches it firmly. Where a row states a size, it is once, few, many or the class of an expanded clone; other rows omit it.

NA	TRBV18	TRBJ2-7	TRBD1	TGTGCCAGCTCACGGGACAGGGTGAGCTCCTACGAGCAGTACTTC	CASSRDRVSSYEQYF
NA	TRBV7-2	TRBJ1-1	NA	TGTGCCAGCAGCTTAGTCACATTAGGGGGAAAGGGTGAAGCTTTCTTT	CASSLVTLGGKGEAFF
NA	TRBV6-5	TRBJ1-6	TRBD1	TGTGCCAGCAGTTACAGGGGGCGTAATTCACCCCTCCACTTT	CASSYRGRNSPLHF
once	TRBV28	TRBJ2-3	NA	TGTGCCAGCAGTTCCCCTTCCCCGGATACGCAGTATTTT	CASSSPSPDTQYF
NA	TRBV5-6	TRBJ2-3	TRBD2	TGTGCCAGCAGCTTGGAAGGCCTAGCGGGGGTTCTAGATACGCAGTATTTT	CASSLEGLAGVLDTQYF
NA	TRBV6-6	TRBJ2-7	NA	TGTGCCAGCCGCAGTTATGTGGGCGAGCAGTACTTC	CASRSYVGEQYF
once	TRBV19	TRBJ2-1	TRBD1	TGTGCCAGTAGTCTCTCCGGGACAGGGGTTAGGAATGAGCAGTTCTTC	CASSLSGTGVRNEQFF
NA	TRBV5-1	TRBJ2-7	NA	TGCGCCAGCAGCTTGGTGGGCCTCAACTACGAGCAGTACTTC	CASSLVGLNYEQYF
once	TRBV6-6	TRBJ1-2	NA	TGTGCCAGCACCCTACTCACAGGAACCTATGGCTACACCTTC	CASTLLTGTYGYTF
once	TRBV18	TRBJ2-7	TRBD1	TGTGCCAGCTCACCGGGACAGGGGGTCTACGAGCAGTACTTC	CASSPGQGVYEQYF
NA	TRBV7-2	TRBJ2-1	NA	TGTGCCAGCAGCTTAGGGGCTAGCCAATACAATGAGCAGTTCTTC	CASSLGASQYNEQFF
NA	TRBV30	TRBJ2-5	TRBD1	TGTGCCTGGAGTGTACTTCAGGGGGCGGGGGAGACCCAGTACTTC	CAWSVLQGAGETQYF
NA	TRBV27	TRBJ2-2	TRBD1	TGTGCCACTCTGCCCCGGGACAGGGGGACTATTTCCGGGGAGCTGTTTTTT	CATLPRDRGTISGELFF
NA	TRBV7-2	TRBJ2-7	TRBD1	TGTGCCAGCAGTACCGGACAGGGACACTACGAGCAGTACTTC	CASSTGQGHYEQYF
NA	TRBV6-1	TRBJ2-3	NA	TGTGCCAGCACGAGGGACCATACGCAGTATTTT	CASTRDHTQYF
NA	TRBV7-2	TRBJ2-4	NA	TGTGCCAGCAGCTTAGAACTATCCGAAAACATTCAGTACTTC	CASSLELSENIQYF
once	TRBV18	TRBJ1-5	TRBD1	TGTGCCAGCTCACCGGGACAGGGCAAGCCCCAGCATTTT	CASSPGQGKPQHF
NA	TRBV7-2	TRBJ1-1	NA	TGTGCCAGCAGCTTGTACATGAACACTGAAGCTTTCTTT	CASSLYMNTEAFF